The clone carrying this T cell receptor beta chain is medium-sized by share. The length of the CDR3 is 14 residues. V was clipped by 7 bases and J by 4 bases; unmatched bases: 7. CDR1 and CDR2 from the germline V gene are MDHEN and SYDVKM. The library protocol tagged each TCR cDNA with a unique molecular identifier. Each CDR3 protein is one row after TCRdb ran MiXCR on the 5' RACE reads. The data show a few thousand distinct CDR3 sequences, approximately 8.5% seen once. This specimen belongs to a study of spatial heterogeneity in lung cancer. Study background: Fewer alpha-chain than beta-chain sequences were consistently detected.

As to time point: sample taken at primary tumor resection. Approximately 70 TRACERx patients with early, untreated non-small cell lung cancer donated samples. Unsorted tumor, nontumor lung tissue or cryopreserved PBMC supplied the whole RNA. This TCR came from a male donor with early-stage non-small cell lung cancer. Material: normal lung tissue next to the tumor, obtained at surgery. J is TRBJ2-3 and V is TRBV28; 8 nucleotides align to TRBD2. The CDR3 region has the DNA TGTGCCAGCACCGTAGCGGGAATCCCAGATACGCAGTATTTT. Its translation is CASTVAGIPDTQYF.